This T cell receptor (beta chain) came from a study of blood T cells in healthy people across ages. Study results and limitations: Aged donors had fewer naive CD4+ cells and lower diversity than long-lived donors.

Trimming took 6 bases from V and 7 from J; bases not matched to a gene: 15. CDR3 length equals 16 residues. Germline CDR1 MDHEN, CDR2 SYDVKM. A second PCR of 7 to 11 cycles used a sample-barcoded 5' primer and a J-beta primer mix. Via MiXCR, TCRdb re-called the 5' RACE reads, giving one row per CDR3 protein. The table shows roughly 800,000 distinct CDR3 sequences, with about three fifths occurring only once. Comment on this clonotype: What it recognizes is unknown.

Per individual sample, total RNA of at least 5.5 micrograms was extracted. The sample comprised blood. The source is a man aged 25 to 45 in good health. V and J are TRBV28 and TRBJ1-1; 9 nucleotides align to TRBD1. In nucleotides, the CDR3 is TGTGCCAGCAGAGCGGACAGGGGATACAGGGATAGTGAAGCTTTCTTT. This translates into CASRADRGYRDSEAFF.